This entry features one T cell receptor (beta chain) sequence. The repertoire was sequenced with immunoSEQ multiplex PCR; TCRdb's copy has only in-frame clones and lacks some. Here the sample spans about 160,000 clones, approximately 86% being singletons. These data come from a study of blood T cell repertoires in COVID-19. CDR3 length equals 14 residues. Trimming cost V 3 bases and J 8 bases; bases outside gene matches: 5. Germline values: CDR1 SGHDN, CDR2 FVKESK. The clonotype was recovered from a man between 65 and 85 years old with acute or convalescent COVID-19. Sequenced material: peripheral blood. The chain carries TRBV14 and TRBJ1-4, with TRBD1 identical over 8 bases. CDR3 residues: CASSHQGAGEKLFF. CDR3 bases: TGTGCCAGCAGCCATCAGGGGGCAGGGGAAAAACTGTTTTTT. Full variable domain (outside the CDR3, taken from reference TRBV14 and TRBJ1-4): EAGVTQFPSHSVIEKGQTVTLRCDPISGHDNLYWYRRVMGKEIKFLLHFVKESKQDESGMPNNRFLAERTGGTYSTLKVQPAELEDSGVYFCASSHQGAGEKLFFGSGTQLSVL.